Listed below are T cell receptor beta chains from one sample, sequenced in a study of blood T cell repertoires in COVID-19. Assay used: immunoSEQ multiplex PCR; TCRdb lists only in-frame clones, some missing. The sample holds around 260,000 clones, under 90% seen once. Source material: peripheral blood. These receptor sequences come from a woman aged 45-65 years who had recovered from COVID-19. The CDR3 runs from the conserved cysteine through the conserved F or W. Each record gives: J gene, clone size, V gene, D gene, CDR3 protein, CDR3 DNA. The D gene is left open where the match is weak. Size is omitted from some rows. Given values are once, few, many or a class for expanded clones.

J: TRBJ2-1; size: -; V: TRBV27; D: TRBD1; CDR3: CASSFGQGVDEQFF; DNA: TGTGCCAGCAGTTTTGGTCAGGGGGTAGATGAGCAGTTCTTC
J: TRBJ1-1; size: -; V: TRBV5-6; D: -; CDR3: CASSPGRVNTEAFF; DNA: TGTGCCAGCAGCCCTGGCCGGGTGAACACTGAAGCTTTCTTT
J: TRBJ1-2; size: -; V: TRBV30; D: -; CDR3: CAWNLEASGYTF; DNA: TGTGCCTGGAACTTGGAGGCGTCGGGCTACACCTTC
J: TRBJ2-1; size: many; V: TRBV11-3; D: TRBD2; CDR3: CASSLGVAGGLWNEQFF; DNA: TGTGCCAGCAGCTTAGGGGTAGCGGGGGGGCTCTGGAATGAGCAGTTCTTC
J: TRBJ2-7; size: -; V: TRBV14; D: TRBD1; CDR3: CASSQLGQQPSYEQYF; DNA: TGTGCCAGCAGCCAATTGGGACAGCAACCCTCCTACGAGCAGTACTTC
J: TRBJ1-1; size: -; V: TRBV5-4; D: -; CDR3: CASSYYQTGNTEAFF; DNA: TGTGCCAGCAGTTATTATCAGACTGGTAACACTGAAGCTTTCTTT
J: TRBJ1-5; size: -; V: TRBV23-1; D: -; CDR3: CASSQPHLRQPQHF; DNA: TGCGCCAGCAGTCAACCCCATTTACGGCAGCCCCAGCATTTT
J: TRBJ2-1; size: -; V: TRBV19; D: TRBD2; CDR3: CASPPPWASGAYNEQFF; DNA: TGTGCCAGTCCACCCCCCTGGGCTAGCGGGGCTTACAATGAGCAGTTCTTC
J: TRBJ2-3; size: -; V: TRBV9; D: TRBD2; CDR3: CASSVATGTTDTQYF; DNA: TGTGCCAGCAGCGTAGCCACCGGGACTACCGATACGCAGTATTTT
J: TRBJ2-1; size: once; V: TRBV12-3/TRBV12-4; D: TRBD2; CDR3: CASSPGGYEQFF; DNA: TGTGCCAGCAGCCCGGGAGGCTATGAGCAGTTCTTC
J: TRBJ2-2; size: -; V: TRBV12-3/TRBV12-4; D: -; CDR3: CASSSRAGELFF; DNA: TGTGCCAGCAGTTCCCGGGCCGGGGAGCTGTTTTTT
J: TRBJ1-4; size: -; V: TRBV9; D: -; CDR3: CASSVGLGAVTNEKLFF; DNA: TGTGCCAGCAGCGTAGGGTTGGGGGCAGTGACTAATGAAAAACTGTTTTTT
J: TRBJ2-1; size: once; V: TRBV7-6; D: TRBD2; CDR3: CASSQSGGYNEQFF; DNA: TGTGCCAGCAGTCAAAGCGGGGGATACAATGAGCAGTTCTTC
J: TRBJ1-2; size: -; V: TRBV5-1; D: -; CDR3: CARSGGGRPDGYTF; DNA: TGCGCCCGCAGCGGGGGGGGGCGCCCCGATGGCTACACCTTC
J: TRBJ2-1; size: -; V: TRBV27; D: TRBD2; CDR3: CASRTSGGRGGHNEQFF; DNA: TGTGCCAGCAGAACTAGCGGGGGCCGCGGGGGGCACAATGAGCAGTTCTTC
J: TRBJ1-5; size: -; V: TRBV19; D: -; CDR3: CASNDVGSQPQHF; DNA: TGTGCCAGTAATGATGTGGGGAGTCAGCCCCAGCATTTT
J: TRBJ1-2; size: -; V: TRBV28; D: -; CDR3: CASSPGRAYGYTF; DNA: TGTGCCAGCAGTCCTGGGAGGGCCTATGGCTACACCTTC
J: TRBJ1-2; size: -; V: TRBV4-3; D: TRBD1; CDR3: CASSQEVGGFTYGYTF; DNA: TGCGCCAGCAGCCAAGAGGTAGGGGGCTTTACCTATGGCTACACCTTC
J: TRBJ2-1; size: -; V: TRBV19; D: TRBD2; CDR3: CASSSSGSRNEQFF; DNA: TGTGCCAGTAGTAGTAGCGGGAGTCGCAATGAGCAGTTCTTC
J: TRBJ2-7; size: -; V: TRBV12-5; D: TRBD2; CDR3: CASGTTPTGREATYEQYF; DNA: TGTGCTAGTGGTACGACCCCAACCGGGCGGGAGGCCACCTACGAGCAGTACTTC
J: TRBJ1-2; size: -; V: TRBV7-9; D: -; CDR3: CASSLMEFYGYTF; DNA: TGTGCCAGCAGCTTAATGGAGTTCTATGGCTACACCTTC
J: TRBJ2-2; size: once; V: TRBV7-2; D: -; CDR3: CASSMNYRGTGELFF; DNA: TGTGCCAGCAGCATGAACTATCGGGGCACCGGGGAGCTGTTTTTT
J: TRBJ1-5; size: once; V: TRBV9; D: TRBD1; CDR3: CASSVGTGVYLEPQHF; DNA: TGTGCCAGCAGCGTAGGGACAGGGGTCTATCTAGAGCCCCAGCATTTT
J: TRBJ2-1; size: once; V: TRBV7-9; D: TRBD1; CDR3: CASSPGQGAGNEQFF; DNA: TGTGCCAGCAGCCCCGGACAGGGGGCAGGTAATGAGCAGTTCTTC
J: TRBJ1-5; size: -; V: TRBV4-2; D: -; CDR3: CASSQDQTVRREPQHF; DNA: TGTGCCAGCAGCCAAGATCAGACAGTTAGAAGGGAGCCCCAGCATTTT
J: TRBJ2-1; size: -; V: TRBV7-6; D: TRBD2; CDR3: CASSPPSGSQGSYNEQFF; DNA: TGTGCCAGCAGCCCTCCTAGCGGGAGCCAAGGTTCCTACAATGAGCAGTTCTTC
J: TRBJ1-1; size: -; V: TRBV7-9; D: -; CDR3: CASILVQGAAEAFF; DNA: TGTGCCAGCATCCTCGTACAGGGAGCGGCTGAAGCTTTCTTT
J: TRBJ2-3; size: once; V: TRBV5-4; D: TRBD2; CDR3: CASSSPPSGGTDTQYF; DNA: TGTGCCAGCAGCTCACCGCCTAGCGGGGGGACAGATACGCAGTATTTT
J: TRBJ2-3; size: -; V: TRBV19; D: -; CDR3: CASSKNRAGTQYF; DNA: TGTGCCAGTAGTAAGAACAGGGCAGGCACGCAGTATTTT
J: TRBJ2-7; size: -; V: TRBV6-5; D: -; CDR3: CASSPTRSNEQYF; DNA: TGTGCCAGCAGTCCAACCCGTTCTAACGAGCAGTACTTC
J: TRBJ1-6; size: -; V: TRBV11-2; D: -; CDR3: CASSFSQGNSYNSPLHF; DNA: TGTGCCAGCAGCTTCAGTCAGGGTAACTCCTATAATTCACCCCTCCACTTT
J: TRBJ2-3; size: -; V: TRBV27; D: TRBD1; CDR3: CASSLRTGDTDTQYF; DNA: TGTGCCAGCAGTTTAAGGACAGGGGACACAGATACGCAGTATTTT
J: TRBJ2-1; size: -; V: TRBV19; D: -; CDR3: CASSRVWTSTGNEQFF; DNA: TGTGCCAGTAGTAGGGTTTGGACTAGTACAGGGAATGAGCAGTTCTTC
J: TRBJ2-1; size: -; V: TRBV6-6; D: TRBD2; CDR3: CATSGRGVSSYNEQFF; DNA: TGTGCCACCTCTGGGAGGGGCGTGAGCTCCTACAATGAGCAGTTCTTC
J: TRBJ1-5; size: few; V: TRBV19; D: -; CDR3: CASRRAPRRNQPQHF; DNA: TGTGCCAGTAGGAGGGCCCCGCGTCGCAATCAGCCCCAGCATTTT
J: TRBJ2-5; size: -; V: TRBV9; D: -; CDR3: CASSASDSKETQYF; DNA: TGTGCCAGCAGCGCCTCGGACAGCAAAGAGACCCAGTACTTC
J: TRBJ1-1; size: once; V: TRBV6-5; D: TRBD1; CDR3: CASSYAGQVNTEAFF; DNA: TGTGCCAGCAGTTACGCGGGACAGGTGAACACTGAAGCTTTCTTT
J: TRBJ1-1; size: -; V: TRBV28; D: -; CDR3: CASTSDRQAFF; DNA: TGTGCCAGCACCTCGGACAGACAAGCTTTCTTT
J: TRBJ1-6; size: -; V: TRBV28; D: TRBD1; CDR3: CASSLDDRVSPLHF; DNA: TGTGCCAGCAGTCTGGACGACAGGGTTTCACCCCTCCACTTT
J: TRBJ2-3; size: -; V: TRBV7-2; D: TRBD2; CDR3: CASSLAPGLAGGARGTQYF; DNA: TGTGCCAGCAGCTTAGCCCCGGGACTAGCGGGGGGAGCACGTGGTACGCAGTATTTT
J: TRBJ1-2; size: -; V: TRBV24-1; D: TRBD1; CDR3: CATSDNKNRGSYGYTF; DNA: TGTGCCACCAGTGATAATAAGAACAGGGGGAGCTATGGCTACACCTTC
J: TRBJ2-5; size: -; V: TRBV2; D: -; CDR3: CASSRDYQETQYF; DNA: TGTGCCAGCAGTCGGGACTACCAAGAGACCCAGTACTTC
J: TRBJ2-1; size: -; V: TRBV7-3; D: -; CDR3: CASSISGRRDEQFF; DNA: TGTGCCAGCAGCATATCGGGGAGGAGAGATGAGCAGTTCTTC
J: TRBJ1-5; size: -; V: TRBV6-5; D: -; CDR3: CASKFRAAGKPQHF; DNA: TGTGCCAGCAAATTCAGGGCAGCGGGGAAGCCCCAGCATTTT
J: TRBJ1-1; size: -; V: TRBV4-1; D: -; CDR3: CASSQVAGTEAFF; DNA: TGCGCCAGCAGCCAAGTGGCAGGCACTGAAGCTTTCTTT